These T cell receptor beta chains were read from a single sample in a study of blood T cell repertoires in COVID-19. TCRdb's copy holds only in-frame clones and misses some; the assay was immunoSEQ multiplex PCR. The table lists approximately 97,000 clones, 70% to 90% of them singletons, with over 2% in the top ten. Sequencing was carried out using peripheral blood. The receptors come from a middle-aged man with active COVID-19. The CDR3 runs from the conserved cysteine through the conserved F or W. The order of the fields is D gene, clone size, V gene, J gene, CDR3 protein, CDR3 DNA. A D gene is named only where the DNA matches it firmly. A clone size is listed for some rows: how often the clone was seen (once, few, many), or a class if it is expanded.

>TRBD2|few|TRBV7-9|TRBJ2-2
CASSPSGANTGELFF
TGTGCCAGCAGCCCTAGCGGGGCGAACACCGGGGAGCTGTTTTTT
>TRBD2|NA|TRBV11-2|TRBJ2-1
CASSLWTSGAGEQFF
TGTGCCAGCAGCTTATGGACTAGCGGGGCTGGTGAGCAGTTCTTC
>NA|once|TRBV6-5|TRBJ2-1
CASSYSLAISYNEQFF
TGTGCCAGCAGTTACTCGCTAGCCATCTCCTACAATGAGCAGTTCTTC
>NA|NA|TRBV7-9|TRBJ1-6
CASTISGGGSPLHF
TGTGCCAGCACCATCTCGGGGGGCGGTTCACCCCTCCACTTT
>NA|NA|TRBV6-5|TRBJ2-5
CATEGWTGGGSQYF
TGTGCCACCGAGGGGTGGACGGGGGGCGGGTCCCAGTACTTC
>NA|NA|TRBV19|TRBJ2-1
CASSIGQKLEQFF
TGTGCCAGTAGTATAGGACAGAAATTAGAGCAGTTCTTC
>NA|NA|TRBV18|TRBJ1-3
CASSPGDRNTIYF
TGTGCCAGCTCACCAGGGGACAGAAACACCATATATTTT
>NA|NA|TRBV6-6|TRBJ2-5
CASLKEDGTQYF
TGTGCCAGCCTAAAGGAGGATGGGACCCAGTACTTC
>NA|NA|TRBV15|TRBJ1-3
CATSSSEDTIYF
TGTGCCACCAGCAGCAGCGAAGACACCATATATTTT
>NA|NA|TRBV12-5|TRBJ2-3
CASGDGVTDTQYF
TGTGCTAGTGGGGACGGGGTAACAGATACGCAGTATTTT
>NA|NA|TRBV6-5|TRBJ2-3
CASSSRAGEGMDTQYF
TGTGCCAGCAGTTCCAGGGCAGGGGAGGGGATGGATACGCAGTATTTT
>NA|NA|TRBV27|TRBJ1-1
CASGSYLQAFF
TGTGCCAGCGGCTCGTATCTTCAAGCTTTCTTT
>TRBD1|NA|TRBV10-3|TRBJ1-1
CAISAPGQSTEAFF
TGTGCCATCAGTGCCCCGGGACAGAGCACTGAAGCTTTCTTT
>TRBD1|NA|TRBV25-1|TRBJ2-5
CASSPAGGPSETQYF
TGTGCCAGCAGTCCAGCAGGGGGCCCTTCGGAGACCCAGTACTTC
>TRBD1|NA|TRBV4-1|TRBJ1-1
CASSRGDRGDTEAFF
TGCGCCAGCAGCCGGGGGGACAGGGGTGACACTGAAGCTTTCTTT
>TRBD1|NA|TRBV7-8|TRBJ1-6
CASSSGTGNNSPLHF
TGTGCCAGCAGCTCCGGGACAGGGAATAATTCACCCCTCCACTTT